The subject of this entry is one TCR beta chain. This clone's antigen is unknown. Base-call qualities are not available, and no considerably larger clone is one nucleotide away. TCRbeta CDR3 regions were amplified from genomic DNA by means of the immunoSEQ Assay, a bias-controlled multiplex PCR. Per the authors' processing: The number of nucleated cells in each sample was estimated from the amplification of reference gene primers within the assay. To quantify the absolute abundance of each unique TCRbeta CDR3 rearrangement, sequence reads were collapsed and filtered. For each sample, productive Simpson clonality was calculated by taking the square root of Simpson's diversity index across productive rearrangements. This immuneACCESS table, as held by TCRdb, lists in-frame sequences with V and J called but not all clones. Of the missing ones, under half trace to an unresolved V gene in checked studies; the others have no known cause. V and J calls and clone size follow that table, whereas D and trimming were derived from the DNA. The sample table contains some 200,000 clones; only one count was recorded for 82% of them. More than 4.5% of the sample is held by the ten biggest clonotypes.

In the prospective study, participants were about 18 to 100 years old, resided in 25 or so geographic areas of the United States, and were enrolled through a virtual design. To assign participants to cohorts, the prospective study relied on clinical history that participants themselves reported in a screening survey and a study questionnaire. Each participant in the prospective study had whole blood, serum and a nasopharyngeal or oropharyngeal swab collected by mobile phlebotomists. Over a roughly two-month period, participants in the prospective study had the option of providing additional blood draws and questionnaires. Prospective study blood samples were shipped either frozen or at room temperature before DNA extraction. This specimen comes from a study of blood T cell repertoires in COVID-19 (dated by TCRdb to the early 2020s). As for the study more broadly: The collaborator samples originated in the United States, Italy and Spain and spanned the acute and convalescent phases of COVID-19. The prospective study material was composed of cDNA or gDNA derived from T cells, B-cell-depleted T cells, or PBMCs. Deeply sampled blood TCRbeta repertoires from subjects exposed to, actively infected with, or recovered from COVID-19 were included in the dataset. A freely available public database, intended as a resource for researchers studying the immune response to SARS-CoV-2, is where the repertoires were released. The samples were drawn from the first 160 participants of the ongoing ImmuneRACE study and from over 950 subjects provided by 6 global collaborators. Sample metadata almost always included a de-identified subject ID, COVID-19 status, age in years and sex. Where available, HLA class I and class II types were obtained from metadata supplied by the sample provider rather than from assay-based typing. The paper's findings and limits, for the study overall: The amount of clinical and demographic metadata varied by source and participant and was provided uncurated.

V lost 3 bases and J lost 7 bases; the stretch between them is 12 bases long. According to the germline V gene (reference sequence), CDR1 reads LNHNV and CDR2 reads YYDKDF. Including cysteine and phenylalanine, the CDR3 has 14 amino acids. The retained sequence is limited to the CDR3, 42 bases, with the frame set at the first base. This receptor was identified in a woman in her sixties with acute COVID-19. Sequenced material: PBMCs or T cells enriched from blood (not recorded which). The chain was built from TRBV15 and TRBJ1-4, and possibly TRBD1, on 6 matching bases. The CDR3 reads CATSRYRDTEKLFF. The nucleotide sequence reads TGTGCCACCAGCAGGTACAGGGATACTGAAAAACTGTTTTTT.